Listed below are T cell receptor beta chains from one sample, sequenced in a study of T cells in tumors after PD-1 blockade. Produced via immunoSEQ multiplex PCR; TCRdb's table is partial and in-frame only. The sample yields some 66,000 clones, less than 85% seen once. The sample consisted of PBMCs, taken after anti-PD-1 treatment. These receptors all stem from a human donor with basal cell carcinoma. Both conserved end residues are part of each CDR3. D genes are given only for firm matches. The size entry is marked missing in some rows and otherwise reads once, few, many or a size class.

TRBJ1-1	NA	NA	TRBV6-5	CASRTDGTNTEAFF	TGTGCCAGCAGAACGGACGGAACCAACACTGAAGCTTTCTTT
TRBJ2-3	NA	NA	TRBV7-8	CASSIQTDTQYF	TGTGCCAGCAGCATTCAAACAGATACGCAGTATTTT
TRBJ1-1	NA	NA	TRBV21-1	CASSKEKADGRGAEAFF	TGTGCCAGCAGCAAAGAAAAGGCTGACGGACGCGGCGCTGAAGCTTTCTTT
TRBJ2-3	NA	NA	TRBV27	CASRKRSTDTQYF	TGTGCCAGCAGAAAGCGAAGCACAGATACGCAGTATTTT
TRBJ2-7	NA	TRBD2	TRBV4-1	CPSSQDGRGGAGEQYF	TGCCCCAGCAGCCAAGACGGGCGCGGGGGGGCGGGAGAGCAGTACTTC
TRBJ1-1	NA	NA	TRBV29-1	CSGTTGTGTEAFF	TGCAGCGGGACCACAGGGACGGGCACTGAAGCTTTCTTT
TRBJ1-1	NA	NA	TRBV5-1	CASSLQGPAFNTEAFF	TGCGCCAGCAGCTTGCAGGGGCCAGCCTTTAACACTGAAGCTTTCTTT
TRBJ2-1	few	NA	TRBV4-1	CASNPGGLSNEQFF	TGCGCCAGCAATCCGGGGGGCCTTTCCAATGAGCAGTTCTTC
TRBJ1-1	NA	NA	TRBV29-1	CSGGTGRTSEAFF	TGCAGCGGGGGAACTGGCCGGACCAGTGAAGCTTTCTTT
TRBJ2-2	NA	NA	TRBV5-1	CASSLIWTDMARGTGELFF	TGCGCCAGCAGCTTGATTTGGACAGACATGGCCAGGGGTACCGGGGAGCTGTTTTTT
TRBJ1-6	NA	NA	TRBV30	CACWPGRSPLHF	TGTGCCTGCTGGCCAGGGCGGTCACCCCTCCACTTT
TRBJ1-1	NA	NA	TRBV6-5	CASSPTRSEAFF	TGTGCCAGCAGTCCAACCCGGAGTGAAGCTTTCTTT
TRBJ1-4	NA	TRBD1	TRBV5-1	CASSTTGGTNEKLFF	TGCGCCAGCAGCACGACAGGGGGAACTAATGAAAAACTGTTTTTT
TRBJ2-2	NA	TRBD1	TRBV30	CAWNVGDRSTGELFF	TGTGCCTGGAATGTGGGGGACAGGTCCACCGGGGAGCTGTTTTTT
TRBJ2-1	NA	NA	TRBV7-2	CASSLELANEQFF	TGTGCCAGCAGCTTAGAACTAGCCAATGAGCAGTTCTTC
TRBJ1-5	NA	NA	TRBV5-8	CASSLARDIGNQPQHF	TGTGCCAGCAGCTTGGCCCGTGACATTGGGAATCAGCCCCAGCATTTT
TRBJ2-1	NA	NA	TRBV10-3	CAISDVPSNEQFF	TGTGCCATCAGTGATGTCCCAAGCAATGAGCAGTTCTTC
TRBJ2-1	NA	NA	TRBV10-1	CASSELVGRVHEQFF	TGCGCCAGCAGTGAGCTGGTCGGCAGGGTTCATGAGCAGTTCTTC
TRBJ2-5	once	NA	TRBV11-1	CASEAEETQYF	TGTGCTAGCGAGGCGGAAGAGACCCAGTACTTC
TRBJ2-3	NA	TRBD2	TRBV3-1/TRBV3-2	CASSPSGGKVTQYF	TGTGCCAGCAGCCCTAGCGGGGGGAAAGTTACGCAGTATTTT
TRBJ1-5	NA	NA	TRBV5-1	CASSLDQPQHF	TGCGCCAGCAGCTTGGATCAGCCCCAGCATTTT
TRBJ1-2	NA	NA	TRBV3-1/TRBV3-2	CASSQVVDSSYGYTF	TGTGCCAGCAGCCAAGTGGTGGACAGCTCCTATGGCTACACCTTC
TRBJ2-7	NA	TRBD1	TRBV7-8	CASSLLTGNEQYF	TGTGCCAGCAGCTTACTGACAGGGAACGAGCAGTACTTC
TRBJ1-2	NA	TRBD1	TRBV6-5	CASSSRQGRNYGYTF	TGTGCCAGCAGTTCCAGACAGGGGAGGAACTATGGCTACACCTTC
TRBJ2-1	NA	NA	TRBV6-5	CASSLSRQFF	TGTGCCAGCAGTTTGTCCAGGCAGTTCTTC
TRBJ1-5	few	NA	TRBV19	CASSMMSRAFGNQPQHF	TGTGCCAGTAGTATGATGAGTCGGGCCTTCGGCAATCAGCCCCAGCATTTT
TRBJ1-2	NA	NA	TRBV5-6	CASSLGANYGYTF	TGTGCCAGCAGCTTGGGAGCTAACTATGGCTACACCTTC
TRBJ2-5	NA	NA	TRBV6-6	CARDLGGPTQYF	TGTGCCAGGGACCTGGGGGGCCCTACCCAGTACTTC
TRBJ2-1	NA	TRBD1	TRBV28	CASSGGQGRHEQFF	TGTGCCAGCAGTGGTGGACAGGGAAGGCATGAGCAGTTCTTC
TRBJ2-5	NA	NA	TRBV10-1	CASGASGARTQYF	TGCGCCAGCGGAGCCTCGGGAGCGCGGACCCAGTACTTC
TRBJ1-6	NA	NA	TRBV28	CASSFLYEEGTPLHF	TGTGCCAGCAGTTTTCTTTATGAAGAGGGTACACCCCTCCACTTT
TRBJ1-5	NA	NA	TRBV19	CASSIGGYSNQPQHF	TGTGCCAGTAGTATCGGGGGCTATAGCAATCAGCCCCAGCATTTT
TRBJ2-7	NA	TRBD1	TRBV28	CASSSTGTGFHEQYF	TGTGCCAGCAGCTCGACCGGGACAGGGTTCCACGAGCAGTACTTC
TRBJ2-3	NA	NA	TRBV5-6	CASSILSGERGATDTQYF	TGTGCCAGCAGCATCTTATCAGGGGAAAGGGGTGCCACAGATACGCAGTATTTT
TRBJ2-1	NA	NA	TRBV5-6	CASSLPDDYNEQFF	TGTGCCAGCAGCTTACCGGACGATTACAATGAGCAGTTCTTC
TRBJ2-3	NA	TRBD2	TRBV2	CASSEMRGALTDTQYF	TGTGCCAGCAGTGAAATGCGGGGGGCCCTCACAGATACGCAGTATTTT
TRBJ2-2	once	NA	TRBV5-4	CASSLIGENTGELFF	TGTGCCAGCAGCCTGATCGGGGAAAACACCGGGGAGCTGTTTTTT
TRBJ2-7	NA	NA	TRBV7-9	CASSPGGYEQYF	TGTGCCAGCAGCCCTGGGGGCTACGAGCAGTACTTC
TRBJ1-6	NA	NA	TRBV27	CASSFPPPGSPLHF	TGTGCCAGCAGTTTCCCCCCCCCAGGTTCACCCCTCCACTTT
TRBJ2-3	few	NA	TRBV7-9	CASSPRGPDTQYF	TGTGCCAGCAGTCCTCGGGGCCCAGATACGCAGTATTTT
TRBJ2-2	NA	TRBD2	TRBV5-1	CASSKSSGGRNTGELFF	TGCGCCAGCAGCAAATCTAGCGGGGGGCGGAACACCGGGGAGCTGTTTTTT
TRBJ2-1	once	TRBD1	TRBV6-4	CASSQTGVEQFF	TGTGCCAGCAGCCAGACAGGGGTTGAGCAGTTCTTC
TRBJ2-7	NA	TRBD1	TRBV25-1	CASSDAIGGEDEQYF	TGTGCCAGCAGTGATGCTATAGGGGGCGAGGACGAGCAGTACTTC
TRBJ2-7	NA	TRBD1	TRBV13	CASSLEGDRGLDEQYF	TGTGCCAGCAGCTTAGAGGGCGACAGGGGGCTAGACGAGCAGTACTTC
TRBJ2-2	NA	NA	TRBV5-5	CASSLESTGELFF	TGTGCCAGCAGCTTGGAGAGCACCGGGGAGCTGTTTTTT
TRBJ2-7	NA	NA	TRBV7-2	CASSLYWGGATYEQYF	TGTGCCAGCAGCTTATACTGGGGGGGGGCGACCTACGAGCAGTACTTC
TRBJ1-2	NA	NA	TRBV30	CAWRPDSNYGYTF	TGTGCCTGGAGGCCCGACAGTAACTATGGCTACACCTTC
TRBJ1-5	NA	NA	TRBV12-3/TRBV12-4	CASRQHGQPQHF	TGTGCCAGCAGACAACACGGACAGCCCCAGCATTTT
TRBJ2-7	NA	NA	TRBV2	CASSDKGWEQYF	TGTGCCAGCAGTGATAAGGGTTGGGAGCAGTACTTC
TRBJ1-6	once	NA	TRBV9	CASSAPGNSPLHF	TGTGCCAGCAGCGCCCCAGGGAACTCACCCCTCCACTTT
TRBJ2-2	NA	TRBD2	TRBV5-1	CASSAEGLRNTGELFF	TGCGCCAGCAGCGCTGAGGGACTACGGAACACCGGGGAGCTGTTTTTT
TRBJ2-5	NA	NA	TRBV7-8	CASSRYQETQYF	TGTGCCAGCAGCCGGTACCAAGAGACCCAGTACTTC
TRBJ1-6	NA	NA	TRBV6-5	CASSYGTGIDNSPLHF	TGTGCCAGCAGTTACGGCACAGGGATTGATAATTCACCCCTCCACTTT
TRBJ1-3	NA	TRBD1	TRBV9	CASSGRDRAGNTIYF	TGTGCCAGCAGCGGGCGGGACAGAGCTGGAAACACCATATATTTT
TRBJ2-7	NA	NA	TRBV21-1	CASSKSGGYEQYF	TGTGCCAGCAGCAAATCAGGTGGTTACGAGCAGTACTTC
TRBJ1-1	NA	NA	TRBV5-5	CASSLNPTGLNTEAFF	TGTGCCAGCAGCTTGAACCCAACAGGGTTGAACACTGAAGCTTTCTTT